This record looks at one T cell receptor (beta chain) sequence and its context. This entry belongs to a study of blood T cells in healthy people across ages. Primed by a sample-barcoded 5' primer and a J-beta primer mix, a second PCR proceeded for about 6 to 11 cycles. One entry per CDR3 protein results from TCRdb running MiXCR on the 5' RACE reads. This table has approximately 900,000 distinct CDR3 sequences, just under 30% appearing once. V lost 7 bases, J lost 1 base, and 13 bases lay in between. Germline CDR1 is MNHEY and CDR2 is SVGEGT. This CDR3 region has 14 residues. These sequences were also reported in another study, on T cells of mothers and their children.

V usage is TRBV6-2 or TRBV6-3 and J usage is TRBJ1-1; TRBD1 is a possible D gene (6 bases). Sequenced sample: blood. This TCR was sampled from a woman aged 40-49 years in good health. The CDR3 region is CASTTGQRNTEAFF. In DNA, the CDR3 is TGTGCCAGCACCACAGGGCAACGGAACACTGAAGCTTTCTTT.